Listed here are 5 T cell receptor beta chains from one sample, sequenced in a study of blood T cell repertoires in COVID-19. Some clones are missing from TCRdb's copy, which holds only in-frame ones; the method was immunoSEQ multiplex PCR. The sample has 150,000 to 200,000 clones, about 88% seen once. The specimen was peripheral blood. These receptors all stem from a woman of 80 years or more with acute or convalescent COVID-19.

CDR3 DNA: TGTGCCAGCAGCCGGGAACACCGCACAGATACGCAGTATTTT. Translated, it gives CASSREHRTDTQYF. The V call is TRBV7-2, the J call TRBJ2-3, with a possible D match to TRBD2 (5 bases). The CDR3 covers 14 residues. Germline CDR1 is SGHTA and CDR2 is FQGNSA. Trimming removed 5 bases from V and 1 base from J, with 10 bases in between.

The chain combines TRBV5-1 with TRBJ2-2; 7 nucleotides agree with TRBD2. In germline, CDR1 is SGHRS, CDR2 YFSETQ. The CDR3 runs 16 residues. V lost 0 bases and J lost 2; bases outside the gene matches: 4. Here the CDR3 DNA reads TGCGCCAGCAGCTTGGCCGGGAGGTCCAACACCGGGGAGCTGTTTTTT. It translates to CASSLAGRSNTGELFF.

The chain couples TRBV27 to TRBJ2-7; weak D call: TRBD1 (5 bases). Per germline, CDR1 MNHEY and CDR2 SMNVEV (reference sequence). Trimming removed 2 bases from V and 0 bases from J, with 8 bases in between. This CDR3 has 14 residues. CDR3 loop: CASSLGQGSYEQYF. The CDR3 DNA reads TGTGCCAGCAGTTTAGGCCAGGGCTCCTACGAGCAGTACTTC.

This clone appeared once. CDR3 loop: CATSDSDRVPSEQYF. Written as DNA, the CDR3 is TGTGCCACCAGTGATTCTGACAGAGTTCCTTCCGAGCAGTACTTC. J is TRBJ2-7 and V is TRBV24-1; possibly TRBD1 for D (5 bases). The CDR3 spans 15 residues. Germline assignment: CDR1 KGHDR and CDR2 SFDVKD. Trimming left V 2 bases short and J 6 bases short, with 16 bases between.

This clone was counted once. The chain employs TRBV6-5 and TRBJ1-1, with TRBD1 matching over 10 bases. Germline-derived CDR1 and CDR2 are MNHEY and SVGAGI. The J segment lost 3 bases and the V segment lost 6 bases, leaving 4 bases of the junction unmatched. The CDR3 extends over 14 amino acids. The CDR3 bases are TGTGCCAGCAGGACAGGGGGCCGGGACACTGAAGCTTTCTTT. Translated, it gives CASRTGGRDTEAFF.